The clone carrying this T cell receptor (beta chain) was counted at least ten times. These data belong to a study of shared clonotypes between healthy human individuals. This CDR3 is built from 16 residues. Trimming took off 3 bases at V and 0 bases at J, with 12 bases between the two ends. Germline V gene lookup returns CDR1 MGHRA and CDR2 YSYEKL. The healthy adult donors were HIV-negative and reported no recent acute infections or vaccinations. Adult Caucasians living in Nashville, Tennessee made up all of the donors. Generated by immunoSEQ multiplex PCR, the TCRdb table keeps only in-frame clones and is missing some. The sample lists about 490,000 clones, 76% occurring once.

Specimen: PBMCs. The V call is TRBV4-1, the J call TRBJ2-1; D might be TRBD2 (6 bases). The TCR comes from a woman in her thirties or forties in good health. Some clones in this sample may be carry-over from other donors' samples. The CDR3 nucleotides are TGCGCCAGCAGCCAGCGGGGAGCTAGCTCCTACAATGAGCAGTTCTTC. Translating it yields CASSQRGASSYNEQFF.